One and the same sample provided the 11 T cell receptor beta chains below, sequenced in a study of control samples from healthy donors and cancer patients. Profiled with immunoSEQ multiplex PCR; TCRdb holds only in-frame clones, not every one. Of tens of thousands of clones in the sample, approximately 94% were seen once. Sequenced material: blood. The receptors here all came from a woman aged 25 to 45 in good health.

The chain couples TRBV7-6 to TRBJ2-1, with D perhaps assigned TRBD1 or TRBD2 (5 bases each). With 4 bases removed from V and 0 bases from J, the gap between germline ends came to 13 bases. The CDR3 has 16 amino acids. Germline CDR1 reads SGHVS; CDR2 reads FNYEAQ. The CDR3 loop reads CASSSPPGSSYNEQFF. Here the CDR3 DNA reads TGTGCCAGCAGCTCACCCCCAGGGAGCTCCTACAATGAGCAGTTCTTC. Combining the CDR3 with reference TRBV7-6 and TRBJ2-1 gives the whole variable domain GAGVSQSPRYKVTKRGQDVALRCDPISGHVSLYWYRQALGQGPEFLTYFNYEAQQDKSGLPNDRFSAERPEGSISTLTIQRTEQRDSAMYRCASSSPPGSSYNEQFFGPGTRLTVL.

This clone was detected a few times. The rearrangement uses TRBV6-5 and TRBJ2-5, with 7 bases fitting TRBD2. Germline V gene data show CDR1 as MNHEY and CDR2 as SVGAGI. With V trimmed by 8 bases and J by 4 bases, 10 bases remained unmatched. This CDR3 region has 14 residues. CDR3 sequence: CASLAPSGGETQYF. The DNA for the CDR3 is TGTGCCAGCTTGGCACCTAGCGGTGGAGAGACCCAGTACTTC.

The genes are TRBV19 and TRBJ2-1, with 8 bases aligning to TRBD2. This CDR3 has 16 residues. Germline V gives CDR1 LNHDA, CDR2 SQIVND (reference sequence). After removal of 5 bases from V and 2 bases from J, the junction contained 8 bases not matched to a gene. For the CDR3, the DNA is TGTGCCAGTAGTGAGAGAGCGGGGGAGCCCTACAATGAGCAGTTCTTC. Protein: CASSERAGEPYNEQFF.

The chain uses TRBV2 and TRBJ1-5; D is ambiguous. CDR3 length equals 14 residues. CDR1 is SNHLY and CDR2 is FYNNEI in the germline V gene. Trimming removed 7 bases at V and 2 bases at J, with 12 bases between. This CDR3 is CASKGPWGNQPQHF. The CDR3 nucleotides read TGTGCCAGCAAGGGTCCTTGGGGCAATCAGCCCCAGCATTTT.

Only one count was recorded for this clone. The chain carries TRBV6-5 and TRBJ1-2; 11 nucleotides agree with TRBD1. Germline V gene lookup returns CDR1 MNHEY and CDR2 SVGAGI. The CDR3 covers 14 residues. V dropped 7 bases and J dropped 7; count of bases not matched to a gene: 8. The CDR3 coding sequence is TGTGCCAGCAAAACCGGGACAGGGGGAGGTGGCTACACCTTC. It specifies CASKTGTGGGGYTF.

On this clone: The same CDR3 arises from other DNA sequences in this sample as well. The chain is built from TRBV12-3 or TRBV12-4 and TRBJ2-7; no reliable D call. The CDR3 length is 13 residues. V lost 3 bases and J lost 4, with 10 bases in between. The CDR3 DNA reads as TGTGCCAGCAGTTTGGGCGGAACATACGAGCAGTACTTC. Protein sequence: CASSLGGTYEQYF.

The chain has TRBV5-1 and TRBJ1-1, with 7 bases fitting TRBD1. J lost 5 bases, V lost 1 base, and 2 bases had no gene match. There are 13 residues in the CDR3. CDR1 SGHRS and CDR2 YFSETQ come from the germline V gene. The CDR3 nucleotides are TGCGCCAGCAGCTTGTCAGGGGGAACTGAAGCTTTCTTT. Its translation is CASSLSGGTEAFF.

This chain connects TRBV30 to TRBJ1-4; 9 bases align to TRBD1. Germline assignment: CDR1 GTSNPN and CDR2 SVGIG (reference sequence). The CDR3 totals 15 residues. V lost 2 bases to trimming and J lost 7 bases; unmatched junction nucleotides: 8. The CDR3, as DNA: TGTGCCTGGAGTACCCTCGACAGGGGGTCTGAAAAACTGTTTTTT. Translated, it gives CAWSTLDRGSEKLFF. Drawing the rest from reference TRBV30 and TRBJ1-4, the complete variable domain is SQTIHQWPATLVQPVGSPLSLECTVEGTSNPNLYWYRQAAGRGLQLLFYSVGIGQISSEVPQNLSASRPQDRQFILSSKKLLLSDSGFYLCAWSTLDRGSEKLFFGSGTQLSVL.

The chain is built from TRBV12-3 or TRBV12-4 and TRBJ1-1; 7 nucleotides line up with TRBD1. This CDR3 comprises 12 residues. Losses at the gene ends were 5 bases for V and 6 bases for J; bases not matched to a gene: 3. This chain's CDR3 is CASSTTGAEAFF. The DNA of the CDR3 is TGTGCCAGCAGTACAACAGGGGCTGAAGCTTTCTTT.

V is TRBV4-1 and J is TRBJ1-1, with TRBD1 matching over 7 bases. V was clipped by 8 bases and J by 11 bases; unmatched bases: 11. Germline CDR1 reads MGHRA; CDR2 reads YSYEKL. There are 12 residues in the CDR3. In nucleotides, the CDR3 is TGCGCCAGCGCCGCCCCGGACAGGAGTGCTTTCTTT. Protein sequence: CASAAPDRSAFF.

CDR3 DNA sequence: TGCGCCAGCAGCTACGGGACAGGGCCCTCTGGAAACACCATATATTTT. Residues: CASSYGTGPSGNTIYF. This chain connects TRBV4-1 to TRBJ1-3; TRBD1 aligns across 9 bases. The germline CDR1 and CDR2 sequences are MGHRA and YSYEKL. Unmatched junction bases numbered 5, after V lost 5 bases and J lost 0 bases. The CDR3 sequence is 16 residues long.